The T cell receptor beta chain under discussion was sequenced for a study of response to subunit inactivated influenza vaccine. In TCRdb, the RT-PCR reads were re-called with MiXCR into one record per CDR3 protein. The sample comprises 600,000 to 700,000 distinct CDR3 sequences, about 15% of which are singletons, and 7.5% to 8% rests with the top ten. This CDR3 is built from 14 residues. V was trimmed by 6 bases and J by 8 bases, leaving 22 bases between them. CDR1 and CDR2 (germline): DFQATT, SNEGSKA (reference sequence). For this clonotype: Its matching antigen is unknown.

Broader study findings: Every seasonal influenza vaccination brings in few new T cells, the authors suggested.

This sample comprised PBMCs from blood, obtained roughly 2 weeks before vaccination. This TCR derives from a man aged 45-60 years who received an inactivated influenza vaccine. The rearrangement joins TRBV20-1 to TRBJ1-2; D is perhaps TRBD1 (5 bases). CDR3 amino acids: CSAGNWRGRDGYTF. CDR3 DNA sequence: TGCAGTGCCGGTAACTGGCGCGGGAGGGACGGCTACACCTTC.